Ten or more counts support the clone carrying this T cell receptor (beta chain). The antigen is not known. The data were obtained in a study of read filtering for tumor transcriptome and immune sequencing. Study-level background: By R-ISS, stages I, II and III held around 8, 15 and 7 patients. DNase treatment preceded whole-transcriptome library preparation. Notes on the study in general: Even smaller IR-seq throughput identified most shared clonotypes. IR-seq and RNA-seq agreed better without single-read clonotypes.

From about 0.4 ug of RNA, a library with molecular barcoded alpha/delta and beta/gamma adaptors was made. TCRdb reanalysed the reads using MiXCR and keeps one entry per CDR3 protein. Of roughly 49,000 distinct CDR3 sequences in the sample, roughly 20% are singletons; the top ten hold less than 45%. Trimming removed 4 bases from V and 0 bases from J, with 13 bases in between. The CDR3 runs to 15 residues. Germline-derived CDR1 and CDR2 are SGDLS and YYNGEE. Sequenced sample: a population of CD138-negative cells sorted from bone marrow. The sequence was obtained from a donor aged 40 or older with multiple myeloma. The chain combines TRBV9 with TRBJ2-5, with D possibly matching TRBD2 (5 bases). CDR3 DNA: TGTGCCAGCAGCACTAGTGGGTTAAACCAAGAGACCCAGTACTTC. Translated: CASSTSGLNQETQYF.